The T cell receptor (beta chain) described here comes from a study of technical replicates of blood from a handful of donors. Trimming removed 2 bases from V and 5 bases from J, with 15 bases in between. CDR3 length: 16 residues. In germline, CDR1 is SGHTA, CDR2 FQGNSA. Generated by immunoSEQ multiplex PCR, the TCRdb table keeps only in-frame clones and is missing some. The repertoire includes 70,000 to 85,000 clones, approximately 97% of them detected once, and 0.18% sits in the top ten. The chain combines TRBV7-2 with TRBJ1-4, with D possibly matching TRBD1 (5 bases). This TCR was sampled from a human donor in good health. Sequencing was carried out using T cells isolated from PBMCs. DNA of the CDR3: TGTGCCAGCAGCTTAAGATCAACAGGTCTAAATGAAAAACTGTTTTTT. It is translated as CASSLRSTGLNEKLFF.